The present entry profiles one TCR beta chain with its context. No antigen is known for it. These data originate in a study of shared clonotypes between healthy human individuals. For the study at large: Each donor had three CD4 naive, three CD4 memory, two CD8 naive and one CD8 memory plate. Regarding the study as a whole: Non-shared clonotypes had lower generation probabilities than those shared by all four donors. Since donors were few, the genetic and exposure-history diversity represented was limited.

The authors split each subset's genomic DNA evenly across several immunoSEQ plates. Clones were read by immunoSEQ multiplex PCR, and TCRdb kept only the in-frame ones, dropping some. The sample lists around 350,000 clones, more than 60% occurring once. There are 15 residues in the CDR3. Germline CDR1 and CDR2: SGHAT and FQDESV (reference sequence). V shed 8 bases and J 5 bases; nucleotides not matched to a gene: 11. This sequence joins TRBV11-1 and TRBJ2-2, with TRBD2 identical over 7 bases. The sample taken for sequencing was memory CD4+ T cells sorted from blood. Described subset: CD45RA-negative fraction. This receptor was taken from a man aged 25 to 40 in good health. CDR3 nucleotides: TGTGCCAGCCTACGCCGCGGGAGTGGGACCGGGGAGCTGTTTTTT. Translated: CASLRRGSGTGELFF.